This TCR beta chain was recorded in a study of cytomegalovirus exposure and HLA in healthy donors (dated by TCRdb to about 2017). For the study in its entirety: An earlier analysis of a few hundred of the donors reported 276 Gb of sequence data and roughly 120 million unique TCR beta sequences obtained from around 170 million T cells. Rather than using new phenotypic data, the later analysis identified candidate immune exposures from TCR beta sequences and from how often those sequences occurred across donors. Among 350 to 400 genotyped donors of the cohort, an average of roughly 240,000 unique TCR beta nucleotide sequences were sequenced per donor, roughly 18% of them non-productive. To predict cytomegalovirus infection status, the study combined high-throughput TCR immunosequencing, statistical association of individual TCRs with disease status, and machine learning. Using immunosequencing, the study profiled T cell repertoires from approximately 700 subjects and related those repertoires to cytomegalovirus serostatus. Donor age, sex, ethnicity and CMV serostatus were collected together with the repertoire data. All discovery cohort repertoires had been generated using a single sequencing platform. In a later analysis, previously published TCR beta repertoires from 600 to 850 donors were re-analyzed and high-resolution HLA genotyping was added so that TCR occurrence patterns could be studied. Typing coverage varied by locus: about 629-630 donors for A, B, C, DRB1 and DQB1; approximately 520 for DQA1; around 570 for DPA1; more than 450 for DPB1. A later genetic analysis took genome-wide SNP genotypes for about 65% of the 666 donors and used that subset as a discovery cohort. Along with the roughly 610-subject first cohort, a separate validation cohort of over 90 different subjects was used. An earlier analysis of 500 to 750 of the donors applied high-throughput TCR beta sequencing to assess whether each TCR beta V gene segment acted as functional or pseudogenic. About 280 gigabases of sequencing data and approximately 80 million unique TCR sequences were included in an early release covering 550 to 650 HLA-typed donors. A handful of DR-DQ haplotypes were treated as single units for association and clustering because of strong linkage in the cohort. The genetic ancestry cluster associated with self-reported Caucasian donors included over 65% of the approximately 400 genotyped donors. The study aimed to test whether cataloging public T cell receptors could reveal signatures of past pathogen exposure. Both class I and class II loci were covered by HLA typing, at four-digit resolution.

V is cut back by 4 bases and J by 4 bases, with 10 bases in the junction unmatched. There are 16 amino acids in the CDR3, from cysteine to phenylalanine inclusive. Only the CDR3 part of the read is kept: 48 bases, read in frame from the first base. The germline V gene (reference sequence) supplies CDR1 SGHKS and CDR2 YYEKEE. What the study reported, not specific to this receptor: Some IMGT-functional V segments, including TRBV6-2 and TRBV6-3, could not be told apart with the 87-base-pair reads, so those segments were excluded. A later analysis found that most CMV-associated TCR beta chains appeared HLA-restricted, with HLA associations seemingly driven largely by CMV exposure. Because counts were too low, roughly 18 rarely observed V segments, including chromosome 9 orphons, were left out of the earlier analysis of 587 of the donors. An association between a missense DCLRE1C variant and V-gene and J-gene trimming of TCR beta chains was found in a later genetic analysis and replicated in an independent cohort. An earlier analysis of several hundred of the donors showed that most TCR beta V segments appeared in productive rearrangements either about 90% or about 30% of the time, which broadly matched IMGT annotations. In a later analysis, TCR association rates were found to vary across HLA loci, with the most associated TCRs seen for DRB1 alleles and the fewest for HLA-C alleles. In a later analysis, HLA-associated TCR beta chains showed more clonal expansion and lower generation probabilities than non-associated chains that were equally common. In both the original and validation cohorts, the classifier was reported to diagnose cytomegalovirus status with high specificity and sensitivity. Most TCR sequences were observed very rarely across donors, whereas some public TCRs were present in many individuals. In a later analysis, some 17,000 TCR beta sequences were associated with specific HLA alleles at a false discovery rate of 0.05. Correlated functional status among segregating V segments might reflect linkage disequilibrium, but an unknown experimental factor could not be ruled out. According to a later analysis, parvovirus B19, influenza, CMV and Epstein-Barr virus appeared linked to several top co-occurrence clusters. According to a later genetic analysis, donors in an Asian-associated ancestry cluster had fewer N-insertions in productive TCRs than the approximately 650-donor mean. A group of highly shared sequence variants was considered likely to be a technical artifact of the sequencing pipeline. Roughly uniform sequencing depth across donors was assumed in presence/absence analyses, although this assumption may not hold. For the cohort, immune exposure information was limited to CMV serostatus. Because some donors lacked HLA typing at each locus, the association tests relied only on the typed subset. The study gave a list of more than 150 TCR beta chains associated with cytomegalovirus. A further reported finding was that TCR beta sequences accurately predicted the HLA-A and HLA-B alleles for most subjects in the first cohort. The authors suggested that the approach could potentially be extended to other disease states and immunological phenotypes. A few of the identified cytomegalovirus-associated TCR beta chains were confirmed in vitro to be specific for cytomegalovirus antigens. Only TCR beta chains were sequenced in this cohort, and the absence of alpha or paired-chain data limited detectable features. Strong co-occurrence of HLA alleles, especially DR and DQ, made assigning TCR associations to individual alleles difficult.

Notes on this clone: It lacks a known antigen. Qualities for individual bases were not recorded, and no much larger clone is one base off.

Libraries were constructed by the immunoSEQ multiplex PCR assay. For the multiplex PCR, a mixture combining 60 forward primers for TCR Vbeta segments and 13 reverse primers for TCR Jbeta segments was used. Amplification of the CDR3 region of rearranged TCR beta genes was performed with a multiplex PCR assay on genomic DNA. Amplified TCR beta libraries were sequenced as 87-base-pair reads on the Illumina HiSeq System. The authors processed their data as follows. A later analysis tallied 70 million to 100 million unique TCR beta chains across the 666 repertoires, and some 10 million of those chains were shared by two or more donors. Raw reads were error-corrected and collapsed into unique sequences by a nearest-neighbor algorithm in which closely related sequences were merged to remove PCR and sequencing errors. Alignment of CDR3 sequences to IMGT reference sequences was used to assign V, D and J gene segments. For a sequence to be retained, a match of at least six nucleotides to both a V gene segment and a J gene segment was required. Rearrangements were classified as productive when the CDR3 lacked stop codons and remained in frame with V and J, and all other rearrangements were classified as non-productive. CDR3 was defined according to IMGT convention as the region running from the second conserved V-encoded cysteine to the conserved J-encoded phenylalanine. Sequences without an unambiguous match to a single V gene segment were excluded from the earlier analysis of 450 to 650 of the donors. An earlier analysis of 450 to 650 of the donors called V segments functional above 56.7% productive rearrangements and segregating when the between-donor standard deviation exceeded 5%. A statistical classification framework was built for diagnosing cytomegalovirus status from the catalog of TCR beta chain sequences. In a later analysis, V and J genes were assigned by comparing TCR nucleotide sequences against IMGT/GENE-DB human TR gene sequences. A later analysis assigned CDR3 sequences and most-parsimonious VDJ recombination scenarios with the TCRdist pipeline. In a later analysis, every TCR beta chain was defined by the combination of its CDR3 amino acid sequence and its V-gene family, and reads without a unique V-gene family were dropped. In a later analysis, approximately 590 highly shared, low-generation-probability nucleotide sequences were removed to address suspected cross-contamination and a sequencing artifact. A later analysis calculated a clonal expansion index for each public chain from normalized within-repertoire ranks of inferred template counts. A later analysis computed generation probabilities with a VDJ recombination model fitted to out-of-frame rearrangements, and checked the results against IGoR. Hypergeometric tests were used in a later analysis to score TCR-TCR, TCR-HLA and TCR-CMV co-occurrence, with a repertoire-size bias correction applied to the TCR pairs. In a later analysis, false discovery rates were estimated by permuting HLA or CMV assignments 20 times. In a later analysis, co-occurring TCRs were grouped with DBSCAN, and TCRdist sequence similarity was added when clustering was performed within HLA-allele-positive subsets. Repertoires with fewer than 30,000 or more than 120,000 public chains were left out of co-occurrence clustering, as were four to six repertoires with anomalous nucleotide sharing. TCRdb carries this immuneACCESS record with in-frame sequences only. Its versions omit some clonotypes, under half of them owing to an unresolved V gene in the studies checked, with the rest unexplained. The V and J calls and the clone size are those of that table, but D and trimming were determined from the DNA. Recorded for this sample are over 250,000 clones; 86% of them occurred a single time. Roughly 4% of the sample is taken by the ten largest.

The cohort was made up of under 800 healthy bone marrow donors. All cohort members were sampled while nominally healthy, although unrecorded immune exposures were likely present. The donor was CMV seropositive and was included in the group of 290 or so seropositive cohort members. Each donor provided a peripheral blood sample, and peripheral blood mononuclear cells were used for TCR beta sequencing. The Qiagen DNeasy Blood Extraction Kit was used to extract genomic DNA from the blood cell samples. The sequence derives from a man aged 40-49 years in good health and CMV-seropositive. Sequencing was performed on PBMCs. This receptor chain uses TRBV5-5 and TRBJ2-3, with 9 bases aligning to TRBD1. The nucleotide sequence reads as follows: TGTGCCAGCAGCCACCTACCGGGACAGGGACCAGATACGCAGTATTTT. The translation is CASSHLPGQGPDTQYF.